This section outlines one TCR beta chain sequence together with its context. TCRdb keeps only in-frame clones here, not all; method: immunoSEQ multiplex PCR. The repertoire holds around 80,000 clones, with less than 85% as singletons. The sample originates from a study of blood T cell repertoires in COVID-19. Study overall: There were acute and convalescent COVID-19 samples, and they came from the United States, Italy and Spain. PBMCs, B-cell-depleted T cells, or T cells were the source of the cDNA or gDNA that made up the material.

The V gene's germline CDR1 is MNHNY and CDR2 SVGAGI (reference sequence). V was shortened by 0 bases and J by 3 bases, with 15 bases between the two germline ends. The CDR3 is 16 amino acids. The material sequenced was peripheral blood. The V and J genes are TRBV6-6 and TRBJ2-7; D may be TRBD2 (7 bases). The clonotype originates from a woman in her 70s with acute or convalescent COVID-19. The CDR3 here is CASSYSRGQRGYEQYF. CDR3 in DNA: TGTGCCAGCAGTTACTCCCGGGGGCAGCGGGGCTACGAGCAGTACTTC.